This T cell receptor (beta chain) stems from a study of cytomegalovirus exposure and HLA in healthy donors. Study-wide results and limits: Other equally common chains were less clonally expanded than HLA-associated TCR beta chains, a later analysis showed. CMV serostatus alone was available as immune exposure information. Cytomegalovirus-associated status was assigned to 164 TCR beta chains.

The CDR3 is 17 amino acids. Looked up from germline, CDR1 is LNHDA and CDR2 is SQIVND (reference sequence). Trimming took 9 bases from V and 2 from J; bases not matched to a gene: 16. In the PCR, 60 Vbeta and 13 Jbeta primers were used. Data came from immunoSEQ multiplex PCR; TCRdb stores just in-frame clones and leaves some out. The sample has about 120,000 clones; around 86% are singletons. In this sample, this clone turned up a few times. Its antigen is unidentified. This sequence originates from a man younger than 40 in good health and CMV-seronegative. This chain links TRBV19 with TRBJ2-3; 8 bases line up with TRBD2. Specimen: PBMCs. CDR3 bases: TGTGCCAGCACCCCGCAGGGGCTAGCGGGCAACACAGATACGCAGTATTTT. Its translation is CASTPQGLAGNTDTQYF.